The rows below give T cell receptor beta chains drawn from one sample of a study of post-analysis software for immune sequencing data. TCRdb ran MiXCR on the PCR reads and lists one entry per CDR3 protein. The sample shows approximately 440,000 distinct CDR3 sequences, roughly 46% of them seen only once. The specimen sequenced was blood. These receptors originate from a girl aged 5-17 years with multiple sclerosis. CDR3s include the opening cysteine and the closing phenylalanine or tryptophan. Each record gives: V gene, J gene, D gene, clone size, CDR3 DNA, CDR3 protein. The D gene is left open where the match is weak. Size is stated for part of the rows, as once, few or many counts, or as a class when the clone is expanded.

v_call: TRBV12-3/TRBV12-4; j_call: TRBJ1-5; d_call: NA; clone_size: NA; cdr3_nt: TGTGCCAGCAGCCAGAGCGGGAGGGATCAGCCCCAGCATTTT; cdr3_aa: CASSQSGRDQPQHF
v_call: TRBV6-6; j_call: TRBJ2-7; d_call: NA; clone_size: NA; cdr3_nt: TGTGCCAGCAGTCCGACAGGTTTCGGCGAGCAGTACTTC; cdr3_aa: CASSPTGFGEQYF
v_call: TRBV15; j_call: TRBJ2-7; d_call: NA; clone_size: NA; cdr3_nt: TGTGCCACCAGCAGAGAAGTCTTCGGGATCAAGAGGGATGAGCAGTACTTC; cdr3_aa: CATSREVFGIKRDEQYF
v_call: TRBV6-6; j_call: TRBJ2-7; d_call: NA; clone_size: few; cdr3_nt: TGTGCCAGCAGGTCGGGACTTCACGAGCAGTACTTC; cdr3_aa: CASRSGLHEQYF
v_call: TRBV7-6; j_call: TRBJ2-7; d_call: TRBD2; clone_size: few; cdr3_nt: TGTGCCAGCAGCGCAGGGACTAGCGGGAGGGACTCCTACGAGCAGTACTTC; cdr3_aa: CASSAGTSGRDSYEQYF
v_call: TRBV15; j_call: TRBJ2-5; d_call: NA; clone_size: NA; cdr3_nt: TGTGCCACCAGAAAAGAGGGGGTACGACTAGAGACCCAGTACTTC; cdr3_aa: CATRKEGVRLETQYF
v_call: TRBV6-8; j_call: TRBJ1-2; d_call: NA; clone_size: NA; cdr3_nt: TGTGCCAGCAGGAGACAGAAAGTGCGGGCCTATGGCTACACCTTC; cdr3_aa: CASRRQKVRAYGYTF
v_call: TRBV5-1; j_call: TRBJ2-5; d_call: TRBD2; clone_size: few; cdr3_nt: TGCGCCAGCAGCGCGGGACGGGGGGACTCCCAAGAGACCCAGTACTTC; cdr3_aa: CASSAGRGDSQETQYF
v_call: TRBV20-1; j_call: TRBJ2-3; d_call: NA; clone_size: few; cdr3_nt: TGCAGTGCTAGAGACCCGGCTACGATGGTAGATACGCAGTATTTT; cdr3_aa: CSARDPATMVDTQYF
v_call: TRBV4-2; j_call: TRBJ2-3; d_call: NA; clone_size: NA; cdr3_nt: TGTGCCAGCAGCCAACTTCTAGCGCGAGACACAGATACGCAGTATTTT; cdr3_aa: CASSQLLARDTDTQYF
v_call: TRBV6-2/TRBV6-3; j_call: TRBJ2-1; d_call: NA; clone_size: NA; cdr3_nt: TGTGCCAGCAGTTCCGGGGAGCACAATGAGCAGTTCTTC; cdr3_aa: CASSSGEHNEQFF
v_call: TRBV12-3/TRBV12-4; j_call: TRBJ2-7; d_call: TRBD2; clone_size: few; cdr3_nt: TGTGCCAGCAGTTTAGTCCTAGCGGGGGCCTACGAGCAGTACTTC; cdr3_aa: CASSLVLAGAYEQYF
v_call: TRBV12-3/TRBV12-4; j_call: TRBJ2-3; d_call: TRBD2; clone_size: once; cdr3_nt: TGTGCCAGCAGTTTTATTAGCGGGACGGGAGATACGCAGTATTTT; cdr3_aa: CASSFISGTGDTQYF
v_call: TRBV5-1; j_call: TRBJ2-7; d_call: NA; clone_size: many; cdr3_nt: TGCGCCAGCAGCTTGGTGGAATACGAGCAGTACTTC; cdr3_aa: CASSLVEYEQYF
v_call: TRBV10-3; j_call: TRBJ2-5; d_call: NA; clone_size: few; cdr3_nt: TGTGCCATCAGTAGCCCCGGTCAACAAGAGACCCAGTACTTC; cdr3_aa: CAISSPGQQETQYF
v_call: TRBV20-1; j_call: TRBJ2-2; d_call: NA; clone_size: NA; cdr3_nt: TGCAGTGCTAGTGGGGCCGCTAAGTCCACCGGGGAGCTGTTTTTT; cdr3_aa: CSASGAAKSTGELFF
v_call: TRBV12-3/TRBV12-4; j_call: TRBJ2-7; d_call: NA; clone_size: NA; cdr3_nt: TGTGCCAGCAGTGGCCGGGCATCCTACGAGCAGTACTTC; cdr3_aa: CASSGRASYEQYF
v_call: TRBV7-9; j_call: TRBJ2-1; d_call: TRBD2; clone_size: NA; cdr3_nt: TGTGCCAGCAGCTTGGGAGGGACTAATCTCTACAATGAGCAGTTCTTC; cdr3_aa: CASSLGGTNLYNEQFF
v_call: TRBV9; j_call: TRBJ2-1; d_call: NA; clone_size: NA; cdr3_nt: TGTGCCAGCAGCCCTCTTCCGACCACAGGGTACAATGAGCAGTTCTTC; cdr3_aa: CASSPLPTTGYNEQFF
v_call: TRBV12-3/TRBV12-4; j_call: TRBJ2-7; d_call: NA; clone_size: NA; cdr3_nt: TGTGCCAGCAGTTTAATGGCCCGGATGACCGTTTACGAGCAGTACTTC; cdr3_aa: CASSLMARMTVYEQYF
v_call: TRBV29-1; j_call: TRBJ2-1; d_call: TRBD1; clone_size: few; cdr3_nt: TGCAGCGGCGGACAGGGACTCAGCTCCTACAATGAGCAGTTCTTC; cdr3_aa: CSGGQGLSSYNEQFF
v_call: TRBV20-1; j_call: TRBJ2-3; d_call: TRBD2; clone_size: few; cdr3_nt: TGCAGTGCTACGGGGGGGTTACTAGCAGATACGCAGTATTTT; cdr3_aa: CSATGGLLADTQYF
v_call: TRBV9; j_call: TRBJ1-5; d_call: NA; clone_size: NA; cdr3_nt: TGTGCCAGCAGCGGCCCTAGGACGGAGAGCAATCAGCCCCAGCATTTT; cdr3_aa: CASSGPRTESNQPQHF
v_call: TRBV4-2; j_call: TRBJ1-6; d_call: NA; clone_size: few; cdr3_nt: TGTGCCAGCAGCCAACAGGGGATCAATTCACCCCTCCACTTT; cdr3_aa: CASSQQGINSPLHF
v_call: TRBV5-1; j_call: TRBJ2-7; d_call: NA; clone_size: NA; cdr3_nt: TGCGCCAGCAGCTTGGGGCGGGCCACCTCCTACGAGCAGTACTTC; cdr3_aa: CASSLGRATSYEQYF
v_call: TRBV7-8; j_call: TRBJ2-7; d_call: NA; clone_size: once; cdr3_nt: TGTGCCAGCAGCTTAGCATATGTTCTCTGGGAGCAGTACTTC; cdr3_aa: CASSLAYVLWEQYF
v_call: TRBV29-1; j_call: TRBJ2-3; d_call: NA; clone_size: few; cdr3_nt: TGCAGCGTTGAAACGGGGCCAGATACGCAGTATTTT; cdr3_aa: CSVETGPDTQYF
v_call: TRBV28; j_call: TRBJ2-7; d_call: TRBD2; clone_size: once; cdr3_nt: TGTGCCAGCAGCTCCGAAGGACTAGCGGGGTCCTACGAGCAGTACTTC; cdr3_aa: CASSSEGLAGSYEQYF
v_call: TRBV7-7; j_call: TRBJ2-7; d_call: NA; clone_size: few; cdr3_nt: TGTGCTAGCAGCCCCGGACCCGTCTACGAGCAGTACTTC; cdr3_aa: CASSPGPVYEQYF
v_call: TRBV7-3; j_call: TRBJ2-2; d_call: NA; clone_size: NA; cdr3_nt: TGTGCCAGCAGCTTAACGGGACTGCAGCACACCGGGGAGCTGTTTTTT; cdr3_aa: CASSLTGLQHTGELFF
v_call: TRBV28; j_call: TRBJ2-5; d_call: TRBD1; clone_size: few; cdr3_nt: TGTGCCAGCGGTAGGGGGCCCCAAGAGACCCAGTACTTC; cdr3_aa: CASGRGPQETQYF
v_call: TRBV29-1; j_call: TRBJ1-2; d_call: NA; clone_size: NA; cdr3_nt: TGCAGCGGCGGGGGGAACCTAGAGGAGGATGGCTACACCTTC; cdr3_aa: CSGGGNLEEDGYTF
v_call: TRBV27; j_call: TRBJ2-3; d_call: NA; clone_size: NA; cdr3_nt: TGTGCCACCATGTCGATTTTGGGCGGCCTCACAGATACGCAGTATTTT; cdr3_aa: CATMSILGGLTDTQYF
v_call: TRBV5-1; j_call: TRBJ1-4; d_call: NA; clone_size: NA; cdr3_nt: TGCGCCAGCAGCTTGTTTGACGGACTGGGGGATGAAAAACTGTTTTTT; cdr3_aa: CASSLFDGLGDEKLFF
v_call: TRBV25-1; j_call: TRBJ2-3; d_call: NA; clone_size: NA; cdr3_nt: TGTGCCAGCAGTGATGTGTCAGGGGACCCAGATACGCAGTATTTT; cdr3_aa: CASSDVSGDPDTQYF
v_call: TRBV10-3; j_call: TRBJ2-1; d_call: NA; clone_size: NA; cdr3_nt: TGTGCCATCAGTGAGGGATCTGAGCAGTTCTTC; cdr3_aa: CAISEGSEQFF
v_call: TRBV2; j_call: TRBJ2-6; d_call: NA; clone_size: NA; cdr3_nt: TGTGCCAGCAGTGAAGATAACGGGGCCAACGTCCTGACTTTC; cdr3_aa: CASSEDNGANVLTF
v_call: TRBV28; j_call: TRBJ2-7; d_call: NA; clone_size: few; cdr3_nt: TGTGCCAGCAGGTCCCTCGGGTTCAGGGAGCAGTACTTC; cdr3_aa: CASRSLGFREQYF
v_call: TRBV7-9; j_call: TRBJ2-3; d_call: TRBD2; clone_size: few; cdr3_nt: TGTGCCAGCAGCTTTTTGAGCGGGGATACAGATACGCAGTATTTT; cdr3_aa: CASSFLSGDTDTQYF
v_call: TRBV28; j_call: TRBJ2-7; d_call: TRBD1; clone_size: once; cdr3_nt: TGTGCCAGCAGGCTACCCGGGACAGGCCCCCAGTACTTC; cdr3_aa: CASRLPGTGPQYF
v_call: TRBV7-8; j_call: TRBJ1-5; d_call: NA; clone_size: once; cdr3_nt: TGTGCCAGCAGCTTAGGGGGGGGGAAAAGGGGCAATCAGCCCCAGCATTTT; cdr3_aa: CASSLGGGKRGNQPQHF
v_call: TRBV2; j_call: TRBJ2-7; d_call: TRBD1; clone_size: few; cdr3_nt: TGTGCCAGCAGTGCCCTCGGACAGGGTCATGGAGAGCAGTACTTC; cdr3_aa: CASSALGQGHGEQYF
v_call: TRBV19; j_call: TRBJ2-1; d_call: TRBD2; clone_size: few; cdr3_nt: TGTGCCAGTAGGGTAGCGGGTTATAGGGACAATGAGCAGTTCTTC; cdr3_aa: CASRVAGYRDNEQFF
v_call: TRBV7-8; j_call: TRBJ2-1; d_call: NA; clone_size: NA; cdr3_nt: TGTGCCAGCAGCTTGGTCTCCCTTCGCCAGTGGCGGACCTACAATGAGCAGTTCTTC; cdr3_aa: CASSLVSLRQWRTYNEQFF
v_call: TRBV2; j_call: TRBJ1-2; d_call: NA; clone_size: few; cdr3_nt: TGTGCCACCCAGGCTGGGACCTGGGGCTACACCTTC; cdr3_aa: CATQAGTWGYTF
v_call: TRBV13; j_call: TRBJ2-3; d_call: NA; clone_size: few; cdr3_nt: TGTGCCAGCAGCCCAGGTGGCGATCCCGAAGTAGATACGCAGTATTTT; cdr3_aa: CASSPGGDPEVDTQYF
v_call: TRBV7-2; j_call: TRBJ2-6; d_call: NA; clone_size: NA; cdr3_nt: TGTGCCAGCAGCTCGCAAAGGGGGGGGTACGCTGGGGCCAACGTCCGGACTTTC; cdr3_aa: CASSSQRGGYAGANVRTF
v_call: TRBV20-1; j_call: TRBJ2-1; d_call: NA; clone_size: few; cdr3_nt: TGCAGTGCCGAGCTTGGTCAGCGGCGCTACAATGAGCAGTTCTTC; cdr3_aa: CSAELGQRRYNEQFF
v_call: TRBV5-4; j_call: TRBJ2-3; d_call: TRBD2; clone_size: NA; cdr3_nt: TGTGCCAGCAGCTCGAAGACTAGCAGTACAGATACGCAGTATTTT; cdr3_aa: CASSSKTSSTDTQYF
v_call: TRBV7-2; j_call: TRBJ2-3; d_call: NA; clone_size: many; cdr3_nt: TGTGCCAGCAGCCTAGACTCAACAGATACGCAGTATTTT; cdr3_aa: CASSLDSTDTQYF
v_call: TRBV20-1; j_call: TRBJ2-3; d_call: NA; clone_size: once; cdr3_nt: TGCAGTGCTAGCCCTCAGTTCACAGATACGCAGTATTTT; cdr3_aa: CSASPQFTDTQYF
v_call: TRBV25-1; j_call: TRBJ2-7; d_call: NA; clone_size: NA; cdr3_nt: TGTGCCAGCAGTGAATTTGGAGGGACCTACGAGCAGTACTTC; cdr3_aa: CASSEFGGTYEQYF
v_call: TRBV29-1; j_call: TRBJ2-1; d_call: TRBD1; clone_size: few; cdr3_nt: TGCAGCGCCCACGGGGCAGGGGGTAAATTCGAGCAGTTCTTC; cdr3_aa: CSAHGAGGKFEQFF
v_call: TRBV15; j_call: TRBJ2-5; d_call: NA; clone_size: NA; cdr3_nt: TGTGCCACCAGCAGTAGGGTCCAAGAGACCCAGTACTTC; cdr3_aa: CATSSRVQETQYF